The present T cell receptor (beta chain) was sequenced within a study of response to subunit inactivated influenza vaccine. Study-level results: Authors suggested each seasonal influenza vaccination recruits few new T cells.

This clonotype has more than one count but fewer than ten. Antigen: not known. Each CDR3 protein is one row after TCRdb ran MiXCR on the RT-PCR reads. Found here are a few hundred thousand distinct CDR3 sequences, 12% to 15% of them singletons; the top ten hold 8.5% to 14%. CDR1 is SGHRS, CDR2 YFSETQ, per germline. The length of the CDR3 is 15 residues. V shed 0 bases and J shed 0 bases, with 9 bases lying between them. This TCR was sampled from a man aged 50 to 60 who received an inactivated influenza vaccine. The gene calls are TRBV5-1 and TRBJ1-1; D is ambiguous. The sample consisted of PBMCs from blood, taken approximately 12 days after vaccination. This CDR3 is CASSLDYPLNTEAFF. The CDR3 DNA follows: TGCGCCAGCAGCTTGGATTACCCACTGAACACTGAAGCTTTCTTT. The whole variable domain, remainder taken from reference TRBV5-1 and TRBJ1-1, is KAGVTQTPRYLIKTRGQQVTLSCSPISGHRSVSWYQQTPGQGLQFLFEYFSETQRNKGNFPGRFSGRQFSNSRSEMNVSTLELGDSALYLCASSLDYPLNTEAFFGQGTRLTVV.